Sequencing of this T cell receptor (beta chain) was carried out in a study of T cells in Graves' hyperthyroidism and ophthalmopathy. RNA transcripts yielded amplified TCR beta CDR3 regions. During a first-round RT-PCR of the TCR CDR3, the HTBI primer set was used. TCRdb re-called the multiplex PCR reads through MiXCR, storing one row per CDR3 protein. The table has roughly 170,000 distinct CDR3 sequences, 15% to 20% seen once. The CDR3 loop spans 16 amino acids. CDR1 is SGHVS and CDR2 is FNYEAQ in the germline V gene. Trimming took 0 bases from V and 0 from J, leaving 8 bases between them. This clonotype occurred many times.

V and J are TRBV7-6 and TRBJ2-2; tentative D call: TRBD1 (6 bases). This receptor was identified in a woman in her forties or fifties with Graves' hyperthyroidism. What was sequenced was blood. The CDR3 loop reads CASSLAPGANTGELFF. DNA for the CDR3: TGTGCCAGCAGCTTAGCGCCAGGGGCGAACACCGGGGAGCTGTTTTTT. The full variable domain, in which reference TRBV7-6 and TRBJ2-2 provide the parts outside the CDR3, is GAGVSQSPRYKVTKRGQDVALRCDPISGHVSLYWYRQALGQGPEFLTYFNYEAQQDKSGLPNDRFSAERPEGSISTLTIQRTEQRDSAMYRCASSLAPGANTGELFFGEGSRLTVL.